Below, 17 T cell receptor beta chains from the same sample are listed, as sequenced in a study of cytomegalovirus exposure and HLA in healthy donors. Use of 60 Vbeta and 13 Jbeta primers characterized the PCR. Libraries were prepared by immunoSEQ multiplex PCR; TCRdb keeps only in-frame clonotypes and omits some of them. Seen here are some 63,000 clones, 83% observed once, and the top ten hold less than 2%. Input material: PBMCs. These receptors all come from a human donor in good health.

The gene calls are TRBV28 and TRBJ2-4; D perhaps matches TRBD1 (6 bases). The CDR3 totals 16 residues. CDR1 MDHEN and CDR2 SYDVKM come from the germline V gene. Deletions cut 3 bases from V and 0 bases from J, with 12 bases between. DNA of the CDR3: TGTGCCAGCAGTTTGTTCGAGGGGGTAGCCAAAAACATTCAGTACTTC. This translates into CASSLFEGVAKNIQYF.

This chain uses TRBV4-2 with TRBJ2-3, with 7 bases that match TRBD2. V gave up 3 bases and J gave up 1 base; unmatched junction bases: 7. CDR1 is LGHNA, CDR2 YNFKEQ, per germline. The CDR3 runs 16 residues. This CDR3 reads CASSHVAGGRTDTQYF. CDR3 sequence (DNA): TGTGCCAGCAGCCATGTAGCGGGCGGCCGCACAGATACGCAGTATTTT.

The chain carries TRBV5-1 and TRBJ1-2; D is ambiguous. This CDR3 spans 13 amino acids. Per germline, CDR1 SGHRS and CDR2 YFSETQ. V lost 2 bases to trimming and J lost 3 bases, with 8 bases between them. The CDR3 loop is CASSFQDDYGYTF. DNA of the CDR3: TGCGCCAGCAGCTTTCAGGATGACTATGGCTACACCTTC.

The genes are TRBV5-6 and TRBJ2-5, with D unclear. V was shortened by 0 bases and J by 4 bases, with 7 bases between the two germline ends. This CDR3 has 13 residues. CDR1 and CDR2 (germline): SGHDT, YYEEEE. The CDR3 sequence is CASSLGRTETQYF. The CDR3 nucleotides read TGTGCCAGCAGCTTGGGGAGAACAGAGACCCAGTACTTC.

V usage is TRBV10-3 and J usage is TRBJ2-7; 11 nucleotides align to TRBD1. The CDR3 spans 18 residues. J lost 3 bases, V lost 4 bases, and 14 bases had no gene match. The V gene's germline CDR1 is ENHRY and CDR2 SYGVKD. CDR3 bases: TGTGCCATCAGTGTGAGACCCCCCGGGACAGGGGGTGACTACGAGCAGTACTTC. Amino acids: CAISVRPPGTGGDYEQYF.

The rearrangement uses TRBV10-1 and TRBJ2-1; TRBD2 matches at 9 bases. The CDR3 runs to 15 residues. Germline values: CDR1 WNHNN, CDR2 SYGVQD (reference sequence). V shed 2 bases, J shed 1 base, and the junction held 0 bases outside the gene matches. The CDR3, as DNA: TGCGCCAGCAGTGAGGCGGGGGGGTCCTACAATGAGCAGTTCTTC. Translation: CASSEAGGSYNEQFF.

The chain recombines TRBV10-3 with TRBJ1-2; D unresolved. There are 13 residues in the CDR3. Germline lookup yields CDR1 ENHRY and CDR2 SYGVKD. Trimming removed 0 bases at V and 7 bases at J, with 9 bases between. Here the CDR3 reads CAISESPGFGYTF. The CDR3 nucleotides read TGTGCCATCAGTGAGTCCCCCGGGTTTGGCTACACCTTC.

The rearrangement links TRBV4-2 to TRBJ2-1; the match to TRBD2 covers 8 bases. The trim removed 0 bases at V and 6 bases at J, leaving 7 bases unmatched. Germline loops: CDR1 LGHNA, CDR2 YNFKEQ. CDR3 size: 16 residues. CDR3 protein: CASSQDPAGAFNEQFF. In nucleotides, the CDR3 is TGTGCCAGCAGCCAAGACCCAGCGGGAGCTTTCAATGAGCAGTTCTTC.

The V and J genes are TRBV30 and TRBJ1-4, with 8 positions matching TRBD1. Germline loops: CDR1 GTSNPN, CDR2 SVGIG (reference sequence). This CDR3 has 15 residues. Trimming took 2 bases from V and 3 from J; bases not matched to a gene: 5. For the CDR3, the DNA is TGTGCCTGGAGTAACGACAGGGGCCCTAATGAAAAACTGTTTTTT. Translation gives CAWSNDRGPNEKLFF.

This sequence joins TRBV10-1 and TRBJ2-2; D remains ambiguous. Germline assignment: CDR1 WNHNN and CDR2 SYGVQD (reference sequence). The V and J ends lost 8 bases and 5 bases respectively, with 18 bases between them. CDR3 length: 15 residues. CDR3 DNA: TGCGCCAGCGGCCTAGAGCCCTTTCCGACCGGGGAGCTGTTTTTT. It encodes CASGLEPFPTGELFF.

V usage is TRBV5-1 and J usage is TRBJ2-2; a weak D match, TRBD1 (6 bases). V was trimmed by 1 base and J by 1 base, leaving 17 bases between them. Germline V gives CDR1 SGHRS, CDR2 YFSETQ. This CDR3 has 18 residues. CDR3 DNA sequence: TGCGCCAGCAGCTTGACACCGCCCGGGACATTGAACACCGGGGAGCTGTTTTTT. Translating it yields CASSLTPPGTLNTGELFF.

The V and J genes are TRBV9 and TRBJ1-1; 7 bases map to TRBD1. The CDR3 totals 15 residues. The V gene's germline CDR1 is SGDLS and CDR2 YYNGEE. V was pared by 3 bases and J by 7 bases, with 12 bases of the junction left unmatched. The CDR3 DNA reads TGTGCCAGCAGCGCGATACAGGGGCCGGAGAGTGAAGCTTTCTTT. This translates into CASSAIQGPESEAFF.

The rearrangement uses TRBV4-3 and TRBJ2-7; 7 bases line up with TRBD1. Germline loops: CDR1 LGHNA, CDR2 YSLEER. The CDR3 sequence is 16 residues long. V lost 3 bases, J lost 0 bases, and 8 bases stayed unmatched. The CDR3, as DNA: TGCGCCAGCAGCCAGCAACCGGGACAGAACTCCTACGAGCAGTACTTC. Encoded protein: CASSQQPGQNSYEQYF.

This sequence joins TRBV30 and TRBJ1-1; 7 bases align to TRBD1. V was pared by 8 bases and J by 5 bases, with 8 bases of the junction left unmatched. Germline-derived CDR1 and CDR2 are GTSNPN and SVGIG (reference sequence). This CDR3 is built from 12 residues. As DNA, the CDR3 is TGTGCCGGTGACAGGGCGGTTACTGAAGCTTTCTTT. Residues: CAGDRAVTEAFF.

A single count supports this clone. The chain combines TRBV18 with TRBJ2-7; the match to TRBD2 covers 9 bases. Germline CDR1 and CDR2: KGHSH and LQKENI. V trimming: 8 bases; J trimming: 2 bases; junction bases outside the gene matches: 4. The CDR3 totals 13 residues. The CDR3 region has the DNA TGTGCCAGCGCCGGGACTAGCCCCTACGAGCAGTACTTC. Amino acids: CASAGTSPYEQYF.

CDR3 loop: CASSRTGSSYEQYF. CDR3 coding DNA: TGTGCCAGCAGTAGGACAGGGAGCTCCTACGAGCAGTACTTC. The V call is TRBV28, the J call TRBJ2-7; 8 nucleotides agree with TRBD1. Germline assignment: CDR1 MDHEN and CDR2 SYDVKM. The J segment lost 0 bases and the V segment lost 5 bases, leaving 3 bases of the junction unmatched. This CDR3 is 14 amino acids long.

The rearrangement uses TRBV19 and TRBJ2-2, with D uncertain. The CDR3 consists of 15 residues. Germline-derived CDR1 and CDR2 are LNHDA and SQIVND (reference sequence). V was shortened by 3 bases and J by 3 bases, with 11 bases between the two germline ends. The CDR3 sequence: CASSIEQIDTGELFF. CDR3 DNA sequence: TGTGCCAGTAGTATCGAACAGATTGACACCGGGGAGCTGTTTTTT.